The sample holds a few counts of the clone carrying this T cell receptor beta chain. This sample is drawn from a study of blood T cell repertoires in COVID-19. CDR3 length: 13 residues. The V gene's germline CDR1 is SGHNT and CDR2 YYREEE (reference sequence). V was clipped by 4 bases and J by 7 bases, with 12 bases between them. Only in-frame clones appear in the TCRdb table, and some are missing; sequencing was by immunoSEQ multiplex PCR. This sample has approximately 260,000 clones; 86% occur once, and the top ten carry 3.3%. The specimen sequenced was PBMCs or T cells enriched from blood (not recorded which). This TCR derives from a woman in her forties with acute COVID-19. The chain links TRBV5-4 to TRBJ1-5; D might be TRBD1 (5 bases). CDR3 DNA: TGTGCCAGCAGCCCGGGGAGGGGACAGCCCCAGCATTTT. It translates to CASSPGRGQPQHF.